The rows below give T cell receptor beta chains drawn from one sample of a study of metastatic and nonmetastatic thyroid tumors. TCRdb re-called clones from the PCR reads using MiXCR. The sample contains 10,000 to 12,000 clones, approximately 30% of which appear only once. Source material: tumor tissue. These TCRs come from a male donor with papillary thyroid cancer or a benign thyroid nodule (not recorded which). Some clones in this sample may be carry-over from other donors' samples. Each CDR3 is given with its conserved first and last residue. Each record gives: J gene, clone size, V gene, D gene, CDR3 DNA, CDR3 protein. A D gene is named only where the DNA matches it firmly. A clone size is listed for some rows: how often the clone was seen (once, few, many), or a class if it is expanded.

TRBJ2-2	NA	TRBV5-1	NA	TGCGCCAGCAGCTTCACAACTAGGGGCACCGGGGAGCTGTTTTTT	CASSFTTRGTGELFF
TRBJ2-1	medium-sized	TRBV6-5	TRBD2	TGTGCCAGCAGTTACGGGACAGGGCTAGCGGGAGGGGAGCAGTTCTTC	CASSYGTGLAGGEQFF
TRBJ2-1	many	TRBV4-2	TRBD1	TGTGCCAGCAGCCCTCGTACAGGGGGCTCAGCGGGTGGAACAAAAAGCTCCTACAATGAGCAGTTCTTC	CASSPRTGGSAGGTKSSYNEQFF
TRBJ2-1	NA	TRBV9	NA	TGTGCCAGCAGCGTAGATACTAAAGGCTCCTACGATGAGCAGTTCTTC	CASSVDTKGSYDEQFF
TRBJ2-1	few	TRBV27	NA	TGTGCCAGCACGGGTCGGGGTAGTAGGGAGCAGTTCTTC	CASTGRGSREQFF
TRBJ1-4	many	TRBV4-3	NA	TGCGCCAGCAGCCAAGATAGGGTGGACGGACCCGCATCTGGGGCTAATGAAAAACTGTTTTTT	CASSQDRVDGPASGANEKLFF
TRBJ2-1	medium-sized	TRBV7-2	NA	TGTGCCAGCAGCCCCTCAGTGGCGGCCTCCTACAATGAGCAGTTCTTC	CASSPSVAASYNEQFF
TRBJ2-1	NA	TRBV20-1	TRBD1	TGCAGTGCTCAAAACTGGGACAGGGGTCTTGCGGCCCTCAATGAGCAGTTCTTC	CSAQNWDRGLAALNEQFF
TRBJ1-2	NA	TRBV7-9	NA	TGTGCCAGCAGCAAACGCCAGCCGGGAATGGGCTACACCTTC	CASSKRQPGMGYTF
TRBJ1-5	many	TRBV25-1	TRBD1	TGTGCCAGCAGTGATAGTGGACAGGAGACCTATAGCAATCAGCCCCAGCATTTT	CASSDSGQETYSNQPQHF
TRBJ1-5	NA	TRBV28	TRBD1	TGTGCCAGCAGTTTAGGTCGTAGCCGGGGACAGGGTAACAGTCAGCCCCAGCATTTT	CASSLGRSRGQGNSQPQHF
TRBJ1-3	medium-sized	TRBV6-1	NA	TGTGCCAGCAGCCTGGAACAGTTTTCTGGAAACACCATATATTTT	CASSLEQFSGNTIYF
TRBJ2-5	many	TRBV11-2	TRBD1	TGTGCCAGCAGCTCCCAGGGGGCGGTAGAGACCCAGTACTTC	CASSSQGAVETQYF
TRBJ1-2	medium-sized	TRBV19	TRBD1	TGTGCCGGATGGACAGGGAACTATGGCTACACCTTC	CAGWTGNYGYTF
TRBJ2-6	medium-sized	TRBV12-3/TRBV12-4	NA	TGTGCCAGCAGACCGGGACTCTTACTCTCTGGGGCCAACGTCCTGACTTTC	CASRPGLLLSGANVLTF
TRBJ1-1	NA	TRBV18	NA	TGTGCCAGCTCACTTGACAGGCTGAACACCGAAGCTCTCTTT	CASSLDRLNTEALF
TRBJ2-7	NA	TRBV7-9	NA	TGTGCCAGCAGCCCGCCGCACAACTCCTACGAGCAGTACTTC	CASSPPHNSYEQYF
TRBJ2-7	NA	TRBV20-1	TRBD1	TGCAGTGCATCGGGACAGGGAAACGAGCAGTACTTC	CSASGQGNEQYF
TRBJ1-2	NA	TRBV11-2	TRBD1	TGTGCCAGCAGCTCCCCGGGCAGGGGGGTTGCCTATGGCTACACCTTC	CASSSPGRGVAYGYTF
TRBJ2-1	many	TRBV18	TRBD2	TGTGCCAGCTCACAACTGACTAGCGGGATGAGCAATGAGCAGTTCTTC	CASSQLTSGMSNEQFF